This T cell receptor (beta chain) is drawn from a study of radiation and T cells in renal cell carcinoma. Repertoires were generated with immunoSEQ multiplex PCR, while TCRdb's copy carries only in-frame clones and drops some. The sample yields about 90,000 clones, around four fifths seen once. Germline V gene sequence: CDR1 LNHDA, CDR2 SQIVND (reference sequence). Trimming took 5 bases from V and 2 from J, leaving 13 bases between them. This CDR3 is built from 15 residues. This clone was seen a few times. Time point described: blood 4 weeks post-SBRT, at nephrectomy. Treatment denoted: 15 Gy SBRT to primary tumor, nephrectomy 4 weeks later. Nephrectomy followed 15 Gy stereotactic body radiation by 4 weeks. Blood was sampled at baseline, 2 weeks and 4 weeks after SBRT.

The sample here was blood, taken from a patient whose treatment included radiotherapy and nephrectomy. This chain uses TRBV19 with TRBJ1-5; D unclear. This receptor was identified in a man in his forties or fifties with renal cell carcinoma. CDR3 coding DNA: TGTGCCAGTAGTGACCCGTCCGGGGGCAATCAGCCCCAGCATTTT. Encoded protein: CASSDPSGGNQPQHF.